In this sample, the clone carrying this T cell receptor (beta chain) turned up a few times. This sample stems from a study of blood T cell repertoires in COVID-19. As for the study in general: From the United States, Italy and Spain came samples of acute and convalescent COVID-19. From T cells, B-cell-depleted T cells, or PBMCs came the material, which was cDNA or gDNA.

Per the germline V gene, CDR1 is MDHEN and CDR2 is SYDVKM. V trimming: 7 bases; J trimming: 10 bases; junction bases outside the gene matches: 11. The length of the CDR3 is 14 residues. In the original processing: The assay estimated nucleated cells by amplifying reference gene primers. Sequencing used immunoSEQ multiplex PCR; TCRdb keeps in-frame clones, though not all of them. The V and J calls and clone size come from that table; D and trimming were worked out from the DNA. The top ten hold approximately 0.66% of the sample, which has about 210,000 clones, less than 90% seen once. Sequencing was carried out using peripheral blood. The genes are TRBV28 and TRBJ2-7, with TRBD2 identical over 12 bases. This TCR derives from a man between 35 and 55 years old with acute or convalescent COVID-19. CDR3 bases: TGTGCCAGCATTCCTACTCCCGGACTAGCGGGACAGTACTTC. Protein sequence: CASIPTPGLAGQYF.